The 6 T cell receptor beta chains listed next were all sequenced from one sample in a study of T cell repertoires in cytomegalovirus infection. TCRdb used MiXCR to reprocess the reads, holding one entry per CDR3 protein. The data contain around 740,000 distinct CDR3 sequences, roughly 35% of them singletons. Sequencing used PBMCs. Source of these receptors: a human donor in good health (CMV status not recorded). Some clones in this sample may be carry-over from other donors' samples.

This clonotype was detected a few times. The rearrangement links TRBV28 to TRBJ1-3; D unclear. Germline CDR1 MDHEN, CDR2 SYDVKM. V was trimmed by 6 bases and J by 0 bases, leaving 12 bases between them. There are 15 residues in the CDR3. The CDR3 DNA reads as TGTGCCAGCAGCCCCTGGATCGCCTCTGGAAACACCATATATTTT. It translates to CASSPWIASGNTIYF.

This clonotype has a handful of counts. The J gene is TRBJ1-1, the V gene TRBV12-3 or TRBV12-4, with D perhaps matching TRBD1 (5 bases). This CDR3 contains 13 residues. Trimming cost V 5 bases and J 4 bases, with 11 bases left between them. CDR3 DNA sequence: TGTGCCAGCAGTCGCGCAGGGCCCACTGAAGCTTTCTTT. Encoded protein: CASSRAGPTEAFF.

Concerning this clonotype itself: A read error may be the cause here, since a much bigger clone is one base away. The conserved phenylalanine or tryptophan normally closing the CDR3 is absent here, so this likely arose from a read error. The rearrangement links TRBV7-2 to TRBJ2-7, with 12 bases that match TRBD2. The CDR3 loop spans 18 amino acids. The J segment lost 2 bases and the V segment lost 6 bases, leaving 14 bases of the junction unmatched. In germline, CDR1 is SGHTA, CDR2 FQGNSA. In nucleotides, the CDR3 is TGTGCCAGCAGACCGTACACCCCTCTAGCGGGAGGGCCCTACGAGCAGTACTTA. Its translation is CASRPYTPLAGGPYEQYL.

The chain is built from TRBV19 and TRBJ2-5; 8 bases are shared with TRBD2. The junction had 5 bases not matched to a gene; V was cut back by 9 bases and J by 2 bases. The CDR3 sequence is 13 residues long. Looked up from germline, CDR1 is LNHDA and CDR2 is SQIVND (reference sequence). The CDR3, as DNA: TGTGCCAGCACGGGGACTAGACAAGAGACCCAGTACTTC. It is translated as CASTGTRQETQYF.

This clonotype showed up just once. The chain has TRBV12-3 or TRBV12-4 and TRBJ2-2, with 7 bases matching TRBD1. J was trimmed by 7 bases and V by 3 bases; bases with no gene match: 14. This CDR3 region has 17 residues. CDR3 coding DNA: TGTGCCAGCAGTTTCCTTATTGACAGGGAAGAGGGCGGGGAGCTGTTTTTT. Encoded protein: CASSFLIDREEGGELFF.

This clonotype was seen more than once but under ten times. The J gene is TRBJ2-1, the V gene TRBV7-2; 9 bases are a match to TRBD1. J was trimmed by 6 bases and V by 0 bases; bases with no gene match: 6. CDR3 length: 16 residues. CDR1 and CDR2 (germline): SGHTA, FQGNSA. CDR3 loop: CASSLAPGQGANEQFF. The CDR3 DNA sequence: TGTGCCAGCAGCTTAGCCCCGGGACAGGGTGCCAATGAGCAGTTCTTC.